The clone carrying this T cell receptor (beta chain) was counted a single time. The antigen is not known. Method: immunoSEQ multiplex PCR; TCRdb's copy keeps in-frame clones and lacks some. Here the sample spans around 2.5 million clones, 80% to 95% being singletons. This sample is drawn from a study of shared clonotypes between healthy human individuals. The wider study: Participating donors consisted of a couple of women and three men aged 18 to 49.

Every donor was a Caucasian adult from Nashville, Tennessee. General study points: A generally larger estimated richness was seen in naive subsets than in memory subsets. Shared across several donors were roughly 4.8% of the naive CD4 clonotypes.

Germline-derived CDR1 and CDR2 are MNHEY and SVGAGI. The V end was cut by 2 bases, the J end by 4 bases, with 11 bases between. The CDR3 consists of 14 residues. This chain uses TRBV6-5 with TRBJ1-2; possibly TRBD1 for D (5 bases). This sequence originates from a man aged 18 to 29 in good health. Some clones in this sample may be carry-over from other donors' samples. Sequenced: naive CD4+ T cells from PBMCs. Subset indicated: CD45RA+ positively selected. The CDR3 DNA follows: TGTGCCAGCAGTTACGTCTACCAGGGCTATGGCTACACCTTC. Translating it yields CASSYVYQGYGYTF.